This is a list of T cell receptor beta chains from one sample in a study of blood T cells in healthy people across ages. Via MiXCR, TCRdb re-called the 5' RACE reads, giving one row per CDR3 protein. The profile shows 540,000 or so distinct CDR3 sequences, 25% to 30% of them singletons. The sample taken for sequencing was blood. All receptors derive from a woman between 70 and 85 years old in good health. The CDR3 runs from the conserved cysteine through the conserved F or W. The D gene is left open where the match is weak. Part of the rows lack a size; the others show once, few, many or a class for expanded clones.

J,D,size,V,CDR3,DNA
TRBJ1-5,NA,NA,TRBV20-1,CSAFPGNQPQHF,TGCAGTGCTTTCCCAGGGAATCAGCCCCAGCATTTT
TRBJ1-5,NA,NA,TRBV4-2,CASSLSSPTGIQPQHF,TGTGCCAGCAGCCTAAGTTCCCCTACAGGGATTCAGCCCCAGCATTTT
TRBJ1-2,NA,NA,TRBV29-1,CSVNAPQTDYGYTF,TGCAGCGTTAACGCCCCACAGACGGACTATGGCTATACCTTC
TRBJ1-6,TRBD1,few,TRBV27,CASSGTGDSPLHF,TGTGCCAGCAGTGGGACAGGGGATTCACCCCTCCACTTT
TRBJ2-7,TRBD2,few,TRBV7-9,CASSPALDSGADIYEQYF,TGTGCCAGCAGCCCAGCCTTGGATAGCGGGGCCGACATCTACGAGCAGTACTTC
TRBJ2-1,NA,once,TRBV24-1,CATSDATVRSYNEQFF,TGTGCCACCAGTGATGCGACAGTTCGCTCCTACAATGAGCAGTTCTTC
TRBJ2-1,NA,NA,TRBV29-1,CSVARVLVYEQFF,TGCAGCGTAGCAAGGGTTTTGGTCTATGAGCAGTTCTTC
TRBJ2-5,NA,NA,TRBV10-3,CAISESGGRKETQYF,TGTGCCATCAGTGAGTCGGGTGGTAGAAAAGAGACCCAGTACTTC
TRBJ2-3,NA,NA,TRBV5-1,CASSLDGAGDTQYF,TGCGCCAGCAGCTTGGACGGGGCTGGAGATACGCAGTATTTT
TRBJ2-7,TRBD2,few,TRBV28,CASSFLGLNYEQYF,TGTGCCAGCAGTTTTCTGGGACTAAACTACGAGCAGTACTTC
TRBJ2-1,NA,few,TRBV7-3,CASSLLGAGYNEQFF,TGTGCCAGCAGCTTACTGGGGGCCGGGTACAATGAGCAGTTCTTC
TRBJ1-4,NA,NA,TRBV3-1,CASSPSGQGDEKLFF,TGTGCCAGCAGCCCGTCCGGGCAGGGCGATGAAAAACTGTTTTTT
TRBJ2-5,NA,many,TRBV7-2,CASSLRREETQYF,TGTGCCAGCAGTCTGAGACGGGAAGAGACCCAGTACTTC
TRBJ2-5,NA,NA,TRBV5-1,CASSLLSRRGGGSGETQYF,TGCGCCAGCAGCTTGCTATCGCGGAGGGGTGGGGGTTCCGGAGAGACCCAGTACTTC
TRBJ1-2,TRBD1,many,TRBV12-3/TRBV12-4,CASSPQGNYGYTF,TGTGCCAGCAGCCCACAGGGGAACTATGGCTACACCTTC
TRBJ2-7,TRBD2,NA,TRBV20-1,CSARDTGLAGRFSYEQYF,TGCAGTGCTAGAGATACCGGACTAGCGGGGCGATTCTCCTACGAGCAGTACTTC
TRBJ2-7,NA,NA,TRBV29-1,CSAGQPRGEQYF,TGCAGCGCCGGACAGCCCCGGGGCGAGCAGTACTTC
TRBJ1-4,NA,NA,TRBV29-1,CSVLRDTEKLFF,TGCAGCGTTCTCCGGGACACTGAAAAACTGTTTTTT
TRBJ2-7,TRBD1,NA,TRBV20-1,CSATDRGSYEQYF,TGCAGTGCTACAGACAGGGGAAGCTACGAGCAGTACTTC
TRBJ1-1,NA,NA,TRBV5-1,CASSKLTGTLDTEAFF,TGCGCCAGCAGCAAGTTAACAGGGACCCTAGACACGGAAGCTTTCTTT
TRBJ2-5,NA,once,TRBV5-1,CASSQGGRLETQYF,TGCGCCAGCAGCCAGGGGGGCAGACTGGAGACCCAGTACTTC
TRBJ2-2,NA,few,TRBV4-3,CASSQDQSSTGELFF,TGCGCCAGCAGCCAAGATCAAAGCAGCACCGGGGAGCTGTTTTTT
TRBJ2-3,NA,NA,TRBV5-1,CASRPGGGYDTQYF,TGCGCCAGCAGACCCGGAGGAGGCTATGATACGCAGTATTTT
TRBJ1-1,NA,NA,TRBV6-2/TRBV6-3,CASSYSMDTMNTEAFF,TGTGCCAGCAGTTACTCCATGGATACTATGAACACTGAAGCTTTCTTT
TRBJ2-7,NA,NA,TRBV2,CASRDWAYEQYF,TGTGCCAGCAGGGACTGGGCCTACGAGCAGTACTTC
TRBJ2-1,TRBD2,few,TRBV2,CASRIGSGGTNEQFF,TGTGCCAGCAGGATAGGTAGCGGGGGGACCAATGAGCAGTTCTTC
TRBJ2-1,NA,few,TRBV5-1,CASSLAQPNEQFF,TGCGCCAGCAGCTTGGCCCAGCCCAATGAGCAGTTCTTC
TRBJ2-5,NA,few,TRBV2,CACRGEETQYF,TGTGCCTGCCGGGGCGAAGAGACCCAGTACTTC
TRBJ2-7,NA,NA,TRBV7-7,CASSLANSGGEQYF,TGTGCTAGCAGCTTAGCGAATAGCGGAGGGGAGCAGTACTTC
TRBJ1-1,NA,NA,TRBV11-3,CASSLGAIEAFF,TGTGCCAGCAGCTTAGGAGCGATTGAAGCTTTCTTT
TRBJ1-1,TRBD1,NA,TRBV7-2,CASSEGQGTEAFF,TGTGCCAGCAGCGAGGGACAGGGAACTGAAGCTTTCTTT
TRBJ1-2,NA,NA,TRBV7-8,CASSFDRVTGGYTF,TGTGCCAGCAGCTTCGACAGAGTGACAGGCGGCTACACCTTC
TRBJ2-7,NA,few,TRBV5-1,CASSSPDTYEQYF,TGCGCCAGCAGCTCCCCAGACACCTACGAGCAGTACTTC
TRBJ2-7,NA,NA,TRBV19,CASSNQGRYEQYF,TGTGCCAGTAGTAACCAGGGGAGGTACGAGCAGTACTTC
TRBJ1-2,NA,NA,TRBV6-7,CPSGGRGYTF,TGTCCCTCCGGGGGAAGGGGCTACACCTTC
TRBJ2-7,NA,NA,TRBV25-1,CASSENREYEQYF,TGTGCCAGCAGTGAAAACAGAGAATACGAGCAGTACTTC
TRBJ1-5,NA,few,TRBV5-8,CASSQRYNGPQHF,TGTGCCAGCAGCCAGCGGTATAACGGGCCCCAGCATTTT
TRBJ2-6,NA,NA,TRBV4-3,CASSQENVWTSGANVLTF,TGCGCCAGCAGCCAAGAGAACGTGTGGACATCTGGGGCCAACGTCCTGACTTTC
TRBJ1-3,NA,NA,TRBV4-3,CVSSSGSGNTIYF,TGCGTCAGCAGTTCGGGCTCTGGAAACACCATATATTTT
TRBJ2-1,TRBD1,NA,TRBV5-1,CASSYSPGQPDNEQFF,TGCGCCAGCAGTTATTCTCCGGGACAGCCCGACAATGAGCAGTTCTTC
TRBJ2-5,TRBD2,NA,TRBV19,CASSMGLAEETQYF,TGTGCCAGTAGTATGGGACTAGCGGAAGAGACCCAGTACTTC
TRBJ2-2,TRBD2,NA,TRBV11-2,CASSSLAGGIGELFF,TGTGCCAGCAGTTCACTAGCGGGGGGGATCGGGGAGCTGTTTTTT
TRBJ2-7,NA,NA,TRBV19,CASSIGFSYVQYF,TGTGCCAGTAGTATCGGCTTCTCCTACGTGCAGTACTTC
TRBJ1-1,NA,few,TRBV6-5,CAISPTVNTEAFF,TGTGCCATCAGTCCGACAGTGAACACTGAAGCTTTCTTT
TRBJ2-5,TRBD1,NA,TRBV29-1,CSVTTGTETQYF,TGCAGCGTTACGACAGGGACAGAGACCCAGTACTTC
TRBJ2-4,TRBD1,few,TRBV12-3/TRBV12-4,CASSLGQGVQKNIQYF,TGTGCCAGCAGCTTGGGACAGGGCGTCCAAAAAAACATTCAGTACTTC
TRBJ2-7,NA,NA,TRBV7-6,CASSTQKGLEQYF,TGTGCCAGCAGCACCCAAAAGGGTCTGGAGCAGTACTTC
TRBJ2-5,NA,few,TRBV5-4,CASSPKGGQETQYF,TGTGCCAGCAGCCCGAAGGGGGGCCAAGAGACCCAGTACTTC
TRBJ2-7,NA,few,TRBV13,CASSLQPMSSYEQYF,TGTGCCAGCAGCTTACAACCCATGAGCTCCTACGAGCAGTACTTC
TRBJ2-1,NA,NA,TRBV6-2/TRBV6-3,CASQEYNEQFF,TGTGCCAGTCAGGAGTACAATGAGCAGTTCTTC
TRBJ2-3,NA,few,TRBV10-3,CAISTHYPDTDTQYF,TGTGCCATCAGTACTCACTATCCTGACACAGATACGCAGTATTTT
TRBJ2-2,TRBD1,NA,TRBV29-1,CSVDRGQTGELFF,TGCAGCGTTGATAGGGGGCAGACCGGGGAGCTGTTTTTT
TRBJ1-2,NA,few,TRBV4-1,CASSPEGGGDYGYTF,TGCGCCAGCAGCCCCGAAGGGGGTGGTGACTATGGCTACACCTTC
TRBJ1-2,TRBD1,NA,TRBV7-2,CASSDPGGRNYGYTF,TGTGCCAGCAGCGATCCAGGGGGGAGGAACTATGGCTACACCTTC
TRBJ2-4,TRBD2,NA,TRBV10-3,CAISESGLRGVSIQYF,TGTGCCATCAGTGAGTCGGGACTACGGGGTGTCAGCATTCAGTACTTC
TRBJ1-5,NA,NA,TRBV19,CASSIEGSQPQHF,TGTGCCAGTAGTATCGAGGGTAGTCAGCCCCAGCATTTT
TRBJ1-1,NA,NA,TRBV6-5,CASSPSRGSNTEAFF,TGTGCCAGCAGTCCCAGTAGGGGTTCGAACACTGAAGCTTTCTTT
TRBJ2-7,NA,NA,TRBV6-5,CASSYSGHGSYEQYF,TGTGCCAGCAGTTACTCGGGTCACGGCTCCTACGAGCAGTACTTC
TRBJ1-2,NA,once,TRBV6-5,CASTEGVGGYTF,TGTGCCAGCACCGAGGGGGTTGGTGGCTACACCTTC
TRBJ1-2,NA,few,TRBV7-2,CASSLERGRVGHGYTF,TGTGCCAGCAGCCTCGAGCGGGGACGGGTAGGACATGGCTACACCTTC